A single sample is the source of the 4 T cell receptor beta chains below, sequenced in a study of T cell repertoires in cytomegalovirus infection. TCRdb analysed the reads with MiXCR anew, one entry per CDR3 protein. Here the sample spans roughly 500,000 distinct CDR3 sequences, approximately 15% being singletons. The sample was CD8+ T cells from PBMCs. The origin of the receptors is a human donor in good health (CMV status not recorded). Some clones in this sample may be carry-over from other donors' samples.

The J gene is TRBJ1-2, the V gene TRBV4-1; 11 bases are a match to TRBD1. Germline assignment: CDR1 MGHRA and CDR2 YSYEKL. CDR3 length: 18 residues. J gave up 4 bases and V 1 base, and 11 bases lay outside the gene matches. The CDR3 coding sequence is TGCGCCAGCAGCCAAGCAAGGGACAGGGGGATCCCGCCCTATGGCTACACCTTC. Translation gives CASSQARDRGIPPYGYTF.

This clonotype was counted ten times or more. This sequence joins TRBV7-2 and TRBJ2-7; D is uncertain. V was pared by 3 bases and J by 5 bases, with 14 bases between. This CDR3 spans 14 amino acids. Germline V gene data show CDR1 as SGHTA and CDR2 as FQGNSA. The chain's CDR3 is CASSFSAFGDEQYF. The DNA of the CDR3 is TGTGCCAGCAGCTTCTCTGCGTTTGGCGACGAGCAGTACTTC.

This clonotype was detected a few times. The gene calls are TRBV4-1 and TRBJ1-1; D may be TRBD1 (6 bases). The V and J ends lost 5 bases and 8 bases respectively, with 9 bases between them. The CDR3 totals 11 residues. Per the germline V gene, CDR1 is MGHRA and CDR2 is YSYEKL. In DNA form, the CDR3 reads TGCGCCAGCAGCATCGGACAGGAAGCTTTCTTT. Protein sequence: CASSIGQEAFF.

In this sample, this clonotype turned up a few times. The V gene is TRBV6-2 or TRBV6-3, the J gene TRBJ1-2; TRBD1 is a possible D gene (6 bases). Trimming took off 8 bases at V and 6 bases at J, with 16 bases between the two ends. This CDR3 has 13 amino acids. Germline CDR1 reads MNHEY; CDR2 reads SVGEGT. The CDR3 sequence is CASWSGQKNGYTF. The CDR3 DNA follows: TGTGCCAGCTGGAGTGGACAGAAGAATGGCTACACCTTC.